The source of this TCR beta chain is a study of blood T cell repertoires in COVID-19. V was shortened by 2 bases and J by 5 bases, with 13 bases between the two germline ends. Germline V lookup: CDR1 GTSNPN, CDR2 SVGIG (reference sequence). The CDR3 spans 14 residues. Generated by immunoSEQ multiplex PCR, the TCRdb table keeps only in-frame clones and is missing some. The sample has roughly 120,000 clones, roughly four fifths seen once; the top ten hold 2% to 3%. Source material: peripheral blood. The source of this sequence is a man aged 50 or older with acute or convalescent COVID-19. The chain combines TRBV30 with TRBJ1-5; TRBD1 might be the D (5 bases). CDR3 amino acids: CAWSPPDRYQPQHF. The DNA for the CDR3 is TGTGCCTGGAGTCCCCCCGACAGATATCAGCCCCAGCATTTT.